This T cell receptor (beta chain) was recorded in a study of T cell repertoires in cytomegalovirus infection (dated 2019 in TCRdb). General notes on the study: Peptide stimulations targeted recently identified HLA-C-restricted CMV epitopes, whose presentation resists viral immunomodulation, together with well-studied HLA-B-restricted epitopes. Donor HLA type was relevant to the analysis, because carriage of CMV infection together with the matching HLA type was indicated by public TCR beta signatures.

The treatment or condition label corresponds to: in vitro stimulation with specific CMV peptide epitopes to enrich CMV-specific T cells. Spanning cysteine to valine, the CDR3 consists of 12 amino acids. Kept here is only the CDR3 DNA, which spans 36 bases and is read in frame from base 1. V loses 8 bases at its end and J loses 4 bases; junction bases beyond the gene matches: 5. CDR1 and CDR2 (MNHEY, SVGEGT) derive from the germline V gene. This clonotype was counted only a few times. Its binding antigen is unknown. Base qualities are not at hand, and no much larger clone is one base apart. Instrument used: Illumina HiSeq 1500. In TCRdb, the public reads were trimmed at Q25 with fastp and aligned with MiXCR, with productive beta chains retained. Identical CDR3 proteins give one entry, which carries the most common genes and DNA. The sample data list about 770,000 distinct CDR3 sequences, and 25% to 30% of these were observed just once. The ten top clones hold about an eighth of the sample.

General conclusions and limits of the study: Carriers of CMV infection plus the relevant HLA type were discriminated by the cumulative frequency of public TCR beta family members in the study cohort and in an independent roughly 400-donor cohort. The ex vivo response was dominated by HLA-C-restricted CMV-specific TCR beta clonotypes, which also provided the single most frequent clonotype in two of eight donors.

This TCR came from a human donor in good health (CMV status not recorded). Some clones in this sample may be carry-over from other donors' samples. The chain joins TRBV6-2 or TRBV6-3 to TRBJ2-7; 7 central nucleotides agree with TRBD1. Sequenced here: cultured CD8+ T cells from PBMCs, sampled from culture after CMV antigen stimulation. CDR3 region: CASATGDYEQYV. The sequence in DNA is TGTGCCAGCGCCACAGGGGATTACGAGCAGTACGTC.